The rows below give T cell receptor beta chains drawn from one sample of a study of blood T cells in healthy people across ages. TCRdb ran MiXCR on the 5' RACE reads and lists one entry per CDR3 protein. This table holds fewer than 700,000 distinct CDR3 sequences, about 45% found once. Input material: blood. The source of these receptors is a man older than 75 in good health. The CDR3 runs from the conserved cysteine through the conserved F or W. Each record gives: clone size, D gene, V gene, J gene, CDR3 protein, CDR3 DNA. A D gene is named only where the DNA matches it firmly. Clone size is not always given. Where it is, it says once, few, many or a class for expanded clones.

size: -
D: TRBD2
V: TRBV15
J: TRBJ2-5
CDR3: CATSVRGGAETQYF
DNA: TGTGCCACCAGTGTACGGGGGGGCGCGGAGACCCAGTACTTC

size: few
D: -
V: TRBV27
J: TRBJ2-1
CDR3: CASSPLAGVNEQFF
DNA: TGTGCCAGCAGTCCCTTGGCCGGGGTCAATGAGCAGTTCTTC

size: -
D: TRBD2
V: TRBV19
J: TRBJ2-5
CDR3: CASSPSGTQETQYF
DNA: TGTGCCAGTAGCCCCAGCGGGACTCAAGAGACCCAGTACTTC

size: -
D: -
V: TRBV6-1
J: TRBJ1-1
CDR3: CASSEVGWGSEAFF
DNA: TGTGCCAGCAGTGAAGTGGGATGGGGATCCGAAGCTTTCTTT

size: -
D: -
V: TRBV11-2
J: TRBJ2-3
CDR3: CASSSSGTQFREYF
DNA: TGTGCCAGCAGCTCCTCCGGGACGCAATTTAGGGAGTATTTT

size: -
D: -
V: TRBV6-1
J: TRBJ2-7
CDR3: CASSMGWATGGYEQYF
DNA: TGTGCCAGCAGTATGGGCTGGGCTACCGGAGGCTACGAGCAGTACTTC

size: -
D: -
V: TRBV28
J: TRBJ2-5
CDR3: CASRKIQETQYF
DNA: TGTGCCAGCCGGAAAATTCAAGAGACCCAGTACTTC

size: many
D: -
V: TRBV6-6
J: TRBJ1-2
CDR3: CASSYSLGQQLNYGYTF
DNA: TGTGCCAGCAGTTACTCGTTGGGACAACAACTCAACTATGGCTACACCTTC

size: -
D: -
V: TRBV12-3/TRBV12-4
J: TRBJ2-5
CDR3: CASSLGAGQETQYF
DNA: TGTGCCAGCAGTTTAGGGGCAGGGCAAGAGACCCAGTACTTC

size: -
D: -
V: TRBV12-3/TRBV12-4
J: TRBJ2-5
CDR3: CASSLGNTGETQYF
DNA: TGTGCCAGCAGTTTAGGGAACACGGGAGAGACCCAGTACTTC

size: -
D: TRBD2
V: TRBV20-1
J: TRBJ2-1
CDR3: CSARRPSGGGNEQFF
DNA: TGCAGTGCCCGGAGGCCTAGCGGGGGGGGGAATGAGCAGTTCTTC

size: -
D: -
V: TRBV12-5
J: TRBJ2-1
CDR3: CASAVGVYYNEQFF
DNA: TGTGCTAGTGCCGTCGGGGTGTACTACAATGAGCAGTTCTTC

size: few
D: -
V: TRBV13
J: TRBJ2-5
CDR3: CASSLGQVQETQYF
DNA: TGTGCCAGCAGCTTGGGTCAGGTGCAGGAGACCCAGTACTTC

size: -
D: TRBD1
V: TRBV11-2
J: TRBJ2-7
CDR3: CASSTEDRVDEQYF
DNA: TGTGCCAGCAGCACCGAGGACAGGGTTGACGAGCAGTACTTC

size: few
D: TRBD1
V: TRBV4-3
J: TRBJ2-7
CDR3: CASSLGTGDPYEQYF
DNA: TGCGCCAGCAGTCTTGGGACAGGGGACCCCTACGAGCAGTACTTC

size: few
D: -
V: TRBV7-9
J: TRBJ1-5
CDR3: CASSPDGDQPQHF
DNA: TGTGCCAGCAGCCCCGATGGTGATCAGCCCCAGCATTTT

size: few
D: TRBD2
V: TRBV7-2
J: TRBJ2-5
CDR3: CASSLSTSGSGQETQYF
DNA: TGTGCCAGCAGCTTATCGACTAGCGGGAGTGGCCAAGAGACCCAGTACTTC

size: many
D: TRBD1
V: TRBV6-5
J: TRBJ1-6
CDR3: CASGRQGNSPLHF
DNA: TGTGCCAGTGGACGACAGGGAAATTCACCCCTCCACTTT

size: few
D: TRBD2
V: TRBV29-1
J: TRBJ2-3
CDR3: CGGSSGTDTQYF
DNA: TGCGGAGGGAGTAGCGGGACAGATACGCAGTATTTT

size: few
D: -
V: TRBV7-2
J: TRBJ2-7
CDR3: CASSLVSGQHTFYEQYF
DNA: TGTGCCAGCAGCTTAGTTTCCGGCCAACACACCTTCTACGAGCAGTACTTC

size: once
D: TRBD2
V: TRBV4-3
J: TRBJ2-3
CDR3: CASSQDQAGGGDTQYF
DNA: TGCGCCAGCAGCCAAGATCAGGCGGGAGGGGGAGATACGCAGTATTTT

size: -
D: -
V: TRBV7-2
J: TRBJ2-3
CDR3: CASRSLAGGTDTQYF
DNA: TGTGCCAGCAGGTCACTAGCCGGGGGCACAGATACGCAGTATTTT

size: -
D: -
V: TRBV6-5
J: TRBJ2-4
CDR3: CASRPTVLGKNIQYF
DNA: TGTGCCAGCAGACCGACGGTGCTGGGCAAAAACATTCAGTACTTC

size: once
D: -
V: TRBV7-9
J: TRBJ2-7
CDR3: CASRGTGPYEQYF
DNA: TGTGCCAGCAGAGGGACGGGACCCTACGAGCAGTACTTC

size: -
D: -
V: TRBV7-9
J: TRBJ2-7
CDR3: CASSPGPNLYEQYF
DNA: TGTGCCAGCAGCCCCGGCCCCAATCTCTACGAGCAGTACTTC

size: once
D: -
V: TRBV7-9
J: TRBJ2-7
CDR3: CASSLEGTEQYF
DNA: TGTGCCAGCAGCTTAGAAGGAACCGAGCAGTACTTC

size: -
D: TRBD2
V: TRBV20-1
J: TRBJ2-5
CDR3: CSATSGRVQETQYF
DNA: TGCAGTGCGACCTCCGGGAGGGTCCAAGAGACCCAGTACTTC

size: -
D: -
V: TRBV19
J: TRBJ2-5
CDR3: CASSIGRQETQYF
DNA: TGTGCCAGTAGTATCGGGAGACAAGAGACCCAGTACTTC

size: -
D: TRBD1
V: TRBV24-1
J: TRBJ2-2
CDR3: CATSEATGLVTGELFF
DNA: TGTGCCACCAGTGAAGCGACAGGGTTGGTGACCGGGGAGCTGTTTTTT

size: -
D: TRBD1
V: TRBV18
J: TRBJ2-4
CDR3: CASSPNSGQGTLAKNIQYF
DNA: TGTGCCAGCTCACCCAATAGCGGACAGGGGACACTAGCCAAAAACATTCAGTACTTC

size: -
D: -
V: TRBV10-3
J: TRBJ2-1
CDR3: CAISPGGGLSYNEQFF
DNA: TGTGCCATCAGTCCTGGAGGGGGCCTTTCCTACAATGAGCAGTTCTTC

size: -
D: TRBD1
V: TRBV25-1
J: TRBJ2-5
CDR3: CASSEVRQGRGQETQYF
DNA: TGTGCCAGCAGTGAAGTCAGACAGGGAAGGGGTCAAGAGACCCAGTACTTC

size: few
D: TRBD1
V: TRBV4-3
J: TRBJ2-7
CDR3: CASSPTQGGYEQYF
DNA: TGCGCCAGCAGCCCCACACAGGGGGGCTACGAGCAGTACTTC

size: -
D: TRBD2
V: TRBV7-3
J: TRBJ2-1
CDR3: CASSSRSGNTEASYNEQFF
DNA: TGTGCCAGCAGCTCGCGGAGCGGGAATACGGAAGCCTCCTACAATGAGCAGTTCTTC

size: few
D: -
V: TRBV4-3
J: TRBJ2-7
CDR3: CASSQDSTIAYEQYF
DNA: TGCGCCAGCAGCCAAGATTCTACTATCGCCTACGAGCAGTACTTC

size: -
D: -
V: TRBV6-6
J: TRBJ1-1
CDR3: CASFPGRDTEAFF
DNA: TGTGCCAGCTTCCCCGGGCGGGACACTGAAGCTTTCTTT

size: -
D: -
V: TRBV20-1
J: TRBJ2-1
CDR3: CSAPDSLYEQFF
DNA: TGCAGTGCTCCGGACAGCCTCTACGAGCAGTTCTTC

size: few
D: -
V: TRBV6-6
J: TRBJ1-1
CDR3: CASSYVGEAFF
DNA: TGTGCCAGCAGTTACGTCGGAGAAGCTTTCTTT

size: many
D: -
V: TRBV12-3/TRBV12-4
J: TRBJ2-7
CDR3: CASSSGGSEQYF
DNA: TGTGCCAGCAGTTCTGGAGGTTCCGAGCAGTACTTC

size: few
D: -
V: TRBV5-1
J: TRBJ2-5
CDR3: CASSLGGATLLQETQYF
DNA: TGCGCCAGCAGCTTGGGGGGCGCGACGCTGCTCCAAGAGACCCAGTACTTC

size: few
D: -
V: TRBV20-1
J: TRBJ2-5
CDR3: CSARPGQRQETQYF
DNA: TGCAGTGCTAGACCTGGACAGCGCCAAGAGACCCAGTACTTC

size: -
D: TRBD2
V: TRBV7-2
J: TRBJ2-1
CDR3: CASSFLLAGYNEQFF
DNA: TGTGCCAGCAGCTTCTTACTAGCGGGGTACAATGAGCAGTTCTTC

size: -
D: -
V: TRBV7-6
J: TRBJ1-5
CDR3: CASRRTARTDQPQHF
DNA: TGTGCCAGCAGGCGGACCGCTAGGACAGATCAGCCCCAGCATTTT

size: -
D: -
V: TRBV12-3/TRBV12-4
J: TRBJ2-1
CDR3: CASSARRPDEQFF
DNA: TGTGCCAGCAGCGCCCGGCGGCCGGATGAGCAGTTCTTC

size: few
D: -
V: TRBV11-2
J: TRBJ2-1
CDR3: CASSLDMFSYNEQFF
DNA: TGTGCCAGCAGCTTAGATATGTTCTCCTACAATGAGCAGTTCTTC

size: -
D: -
V: TRBV7-2
J: TRBJ2-1
CDR3: CASSLGWDSSYNEQFF
DNA: TGTGCCAGCAGCTTAGGTTGGGATAGCTCCTACAATGAGCAGTTCTTC

size: -
D: TRBD2
V: TRBV2
J: TRBJ2-1
CDR3: CASSSGESYNEQFF
DNA: TGTGCCAGCAGTAGCGGGGAATCCTACAATGAGCAGTTCTTC

size: -
D: -
V: TRBV20-1
J: TRBJ2-7
CDR3: CSAFDGTRIYEQYF
DNA: TGCAGTGCTTTCGACGGGACAAGGATCTACGAGCAGTACTTC

size: -
D: -
V: TRBV5-6
J: TRBJ2-3
CDR3: CASSIGMYTDTQYF
DNA: TGTGCCAGCAGCATAGGAATGTACACAGATACGCAGTATTTT

size: -
D: -
V: TRBV5-5
J: TRBJ2-3
CDR3: CASRSGGRPDTQYF
DNA: TGTGCCAGCAGATCAGGGGGGAGGCCAGATACGCAGTATTTT

size: -
D: -
V: TRBV7-9
J: TRBJ2-7
CDR3: CASSLAAYSEQYF
DNA: TGTGCCAGCAGCTTAGCGGCCTACAGTGAGCAGTACTTC

size: -
D: -
V: TRBV12-3/TRBV12-4
J: TRBJ1-1
CDR3: CASSSVNAFF
DNA: TGTGCCAGCAGTTCCGTGAATGCTTTCTTT

size: once
D: -
V: TRBV25-1
J: TRBJ1-1
CDR3: CASRGTGSFRTDTEAFF
DNA: TGTGCCAGCAGGGGTACGGGGTCTTTTAGGACGGACACTGAAGCTTTCTTT

size: many
D: -
V: TRBV6-6
J: TRBJ2-5
CDR3: CASSRPGRETQYF
DNA: TGTGCCAGCAGCCGCCCCGGCCGGGAGACCCAGTACTTC

size: -
D: TRBD2
V: TRBV5-1
J: TRBJ2-7
CDR3: CASSYGGGSVYEQYF
DNA: TGCGCCAGCAGCTACGGCGGGGGATCGGTCTACGAGCAGTACTTC